The 9 T cell receptor beta chains presented below share a single source sample, sequenced in a study of T cell repertoires in cytomegalovirus infection. TCRdb recomputed calls from the reads with MiXCR, one row per CDR3 protein. The profile shows 160,000 or so distinct CDR3 sequences, around 20% of them singletons. The sample consisted of PBMCs. The origin of the receptors is a human donor in good health (CMV status not recorded). Some clones in this sample may be carry-over from other donors' samples.

In its sample, this clonotype was seen a few times. The chain employs TRBV5-1 and TRBJ1-1, with 8 bases fitting TRBD1. CDR1 is SGHRS and CDR2 is YFSETQ in the germline V gene. V was pared by 4 bases and J by 4 bases, with 9 bases of the junction left unmatched. The CDR3 runs 15 residues. CDR3: CASSHLQGAGTEAFF. CDR3 bases: TGCGCCAGCAGCCACCTTCAGGGGGCTGGCACTGAAGCTTTCTTT.

This clonotype was seen only a few times. The chain combines TRBV6-5 with TRBJ1-5; D is possibly TRBD1 (5 bases). Germline V lookup: CDR1 MNHEY, CDR2 SVGAGI. This CDR3 spans 15 amino acids. V was shortened by 2 bases and J by 3 bases, with 11 bases between the two germline ends. CDR3 nucleotides: TGTGCCAGCAGTTACCCGGACATCCCCAATCAGCCCCAGCATTTT. This sequence encodes CASSYPDIPNQPQHF.

This chain connects TRBV30 to TRBJ2-7; the D call may be TRBD1 or TRBD2 (5 bases each). This CDR3 region has 12 residues. V was cut by 3 bases and J by 4 bases, with 10 bases left in between. Germline CDR1 reads GTSNPN; CDR2 reads SVGIG (reference sequence). The CDR3 nucleotides are TGTGCCTGGAGGGCAGGGAGATACGAGCAGTACTTC. Translated, it gives CAWRAGRYEQYF.

The chain has TRBV5-1 and TRBJ2-7; no clear D gene. V was clipped by 0 bases and J by 2 bases, with 9 bases between them. The CDR3 has 14 residues. Germline values: CDR1 SGHRS, CDR2 YFSETQ. The CDR3 here is CASSLARSTYEQYF. CDR3 nucleotide sequence: TGCGCCAGCAGCTTGGCCCGATCGACCTACGAGCAGTACTTC. The entire variable domain, with the rest obtained from reference TRBV5-1 and TRBJ2-7, is as follows: KAGVTQTPRYLIKTRGQQVTLSCSPISGHRSVSWYQQTPGQGLQFLFEYFSETQRNKGNFPGRFSGRQFSNSRSEMNVSTLELGDSALYLCASSLARSTYEQYFGPGTRLTVT.

This chain uses TRBV20-1 with TRBJ2-7, with 8 bases fitting TRBD1. The J segment lost 1 base and the V segment lost 0 bases, leaving 8 bases of the junction unmatched. This CDR3 region has 16 residues. Per germline, CDR1 DFQATT and CDR2 SNEGSKA (reference sequence). The CDR3 region is CSAREMRDRLSYEQYF. The CDR3, as DNA: TGCAGTGCTAGAGAGATGCGGGACAGGTTATCCTACGAGCAGTACTTC.

This clonotype was counted between two and nine times. This chain joins TRBV7-3 and TRBJ2-2, with 9 bases identical to TRBD1. Per germline, CDR1 SGHTA and CDR2 FQGTGA. With V trimmed by 3 bases and J by 0 bases, 5 bases remained unmatched. The CDR3 has 17 residues. CDR3 amino acids: CASSFPRDRANTGELFF. The CDR3, as DNA: TGTGCCAGCAGCTTTCCCCGGGACAGGGCGAACACCGGGGAGCTGTTTTTT.

This clonotype has only a few counts. The chain employs TRBV7-6 and TRBJ2-1; the match to TRBD2 covers 7 bases. Losses at the gene ends were 1 base for V and 6 bases for J; bases not matched to a gene: 15. CDR1 is SGHVS, CDR2 FNYEAQ, per germline. The CDR3 extends over 18 amino acids. In nucleotides, the CDR3 is TGTGCCAGCAGCTTAGATCCCCCGGCTAGCGGCGGCCCCAATGAGCAGTTCTTC. This codes for CASSLDPPASGGPNEQFF. The whole variable domain, filled in from reference TRBV7-6 and TRBJ2-1, reads GAGVSQSPRYKVTKRGQDVALRCDPISGHVSLYWYRQALGQGPEFLTYFNYEAQQDKSGLPNDRFSAERPEGSISTLTIQRTEQRDSAMYRCASSLDPPASGGPNEQFFGPGTRLTVL.

The chain combines TRBV20-1 with TRBJ2-1, with TRBD1 identical over 8 bases. The CDR3 sequence is 14 residues long. Losses at the gene ends were 5 bases for V and 6 bases for J; bases not matched to a gene: 9. Germline assignment: CDR1 DFQATT and CDR2 SNEGSKA (reference sequence). The chain's CDR3 is CSAGDRGRTNEQFF. For the CDR3, the DNA is TGCAGTGCTGGTGACAGGGGAAGGACCAATGAGCAGTTCTTC.

V usage is TRBV29-1 and J usage is TRBJ1-2, with D unclear. Deletions cut 5 bases from V and 7 bases from J, with 11 bases between. CDR3 length: 11 amino acids. Germline V lookup: CDR1 SQVTM, CDR2 ANQGSEA. In DNA, the CDR3 is TGCAGCGTTCTTATAAGGGTTGGCTACACCTTC. The encoded protein is CSVLIRVGYTF.